Presented here are 5 T cell receptor beta chains from one specimen sequenced in a study of cytomegalovirus exposure and HLA in healthy donors. The PCR was carried out with 60 Vbeta primers and 13 Jbeta primers. The table came from immunoSEQ multiplex PCR; TCRdb's copy has only in-frame clones and leaves some out. The data show more than 95,000 clones, about 78% seen once. Specimen: PBMCs. The receptors derive from a man between 25 and 39 years old in good health and CMV-seronegative.

The gene calls are TRBV11-2 and TRBJ1-3, with 7 nucleotides matching TRBD1. This CDR3 is 11 amino acids long. Trimming cost V 5 bases and J 10 bases; bases outside gene matches: 2. CDR1 and CDR2 (germline): SGHAT, FQNNGV. As DNA, the CDR3 is TGTGCCAGCAGCCCCAGGGGGACCATATATTTT. Its translation: CASSPRGTIYF.

The V call is TRBV5-6, the J call TRBJ2-3, with 7 positions matching TRBD1. Germline CDR1 reads SGHDT; CDR2 reads YYEEEE. After removal of 5 bases from V and 2 bases from J, the junction contained 11 bases not matched to a gene. The CDR3 is 16 residues long. CDR3 region: CASRTGQTIYTDTQYF. The CDR3 DNA reads as TGTGCCAGCAGGACGGGACAGACAATATACACAGATACGCAGTATTTT. The full variable domain, completed using reference TRBV5-6 and TRBJ2-3, is DAGVTQSPTHLIKTRGQQVTLRCSPKSGHDTVSWYQQALGQGPQFIFQYYEEEERQRGNFPDRFSGHQFPNYSSELNVNALLLGDSALYLCASRTGQTIYTDTQYFGPGTRLTVL.

This clone has a handful of counts. The CDR3 here is CASSFYGGVSYNEQFF. The CDR3 nucleotides read TGCGCCAGCAGCTTTTACGGGGGGGTCTCCTACAATGAGCAGTTCTTC. The rearrangement links TRBV5-1 to TRBJ2-1; 8 bases line up with TRBD2. V was pared by 2 bases and J by 0 bases, with 4 bases of the junction left unmatched. This CDR3 spans 16 amino acids. Germline lookup yields CDR1 SGHRS and CDR2 YFSETQ.

The chain uses TRBV5-1 and TRBJ2-7, with 7 bases matching TRBD1. J lost 4 bases, V lost 4 bases, and 14 bases had no gene match. The CDR3 contains 16 residues. The germline gives CDR1 SGHRS, CDR2 YFSETQ. The DNA of the CDR3 is TGCGCCAGCAGCCGGAAACTTCCAGGGGGTGGGTACGAGCAGTACTTC. As protein: CASSRKLPGGGYEQYF.

A few counts support this clone. V and J are TRBV28 and TRBJ1-1; D is possibly TRBD1 (6 bases). The length of the CDR3 is 13 residues. Germline values: CDR1 MDHEN, CDR2 SYDVKM. The V end lost 5 bases, the J end lost 3 bases, and 10 bases lay between the germline ends. The DNA of the CDR3 is TGTGCCAGCAGTCAACAGGGCGACACTGAAGCTTTCTTT. Translating gives CASSQQGDTEAFF.